Here is one T cell receptor (beta chain) with its context. This clone was counted once. The antigen it binds to is not known. No base quality values were provided; no much bigger clone lies one nucleotide off. Libraries were constructed by the immunoSEQ multiplex PCR assay. Per the source publication's procedure: A statistical classification framework was developed to diagnose cytomegalovirus status using the catalog of TCR beta chain sequences. This immuneACCESS table, as held by TCRdb, lists in-frame sequences with V and J called but not all clones. Of the missing ones, under half trace to an unresolved V gene in checked studies; the others have no known cause. That table furnishes V, J and clone size, whereas the DNA furnished D and trimming. This sample has 71,000 or so clones in its table, and about 94% of those were observed once. The ten most abundant clones make up under 1.3% of the sample.

This specimen belongs to a study of cytomegalovirus exposure and HLA in healthy donors (dated by TCRdb to 2017 to 2019). For the study in its entirety: The roughly 700 repertoires of the first cohort and the approximately 130 validation repertoires were produced on the same platform, according to a later analysis. Along with the 666-subject first cohort, a separate validation cohort of about 110 different subjects was used. The aim of the study was to test whether cataloging public T cell receptors could identify signatures of past pathogen exposure. To predict cytomegalovirus infection status, the study combined high-throughput TCR immunosequencing, statistical association of individual TCRs with disease status, and machine learning. General conclusions and limits of the study: In a later analysis, TCRs clustered in the first cohort were found to also tend to co-occur in the 100 to 150 validation repertoires, with 90% to 95% of cluster scores above 0. A few of the identified cytomegalovirus-associated TCR beta chains were confirmed in vitro to be specific for cytomegalovirus antigens. Cytomegalovirus status was reported to be diagnosed by the classifier with high specificity and sensitivity in both the original and validation cohorts. Most TCR sequences were seen in very few donors, while some public TCRs were found in many individuals. A total of roughly 160 TCR beta chains were listed by the study as associated with cytomegalovirus. The authors suggested that the approach could potentially be generalized to other disease states and immunological phenotypes. The validation cohort had no HLA typing available for a later analysis, so co-occurrence within that cohort was assessed over all 120 repertoires.

V lost 5 bases and J lost 9 bases; the stretch between them is 17 bases long. Based on the germline V gene (reference sequence), the CDR1 and CDR2 sequences are MNHEY and SMNVEV. CDR3 length: 14 amino acids, cysteine to phenylalanine. Kept here is only the CDR3 DNA, which spans 42 bases and is read in frame from base 1. Donors formed part of the validation cohort, which comprised 120 subjects and was distinct from the first cohort of under 750 subjects. This TCR derives from a woman between 18 and 29 years old in good health and CMV-seronegative. The chain uses TRBV27 and TRBJ2-1; the D gene is perhaps TRBD2, on 5 matching bases. Sequencing was performed on PBMCs. The CDR3 here reads CASSIRLASGEQFF. The nucleotide sequence reads TGTGCCAGCAGTATCCGCCTAGCTTCCGGTGAGCAGTTCTTC.